The sequence of this T cell receptor beta chain was determined in a study of blood T cell repertoires in COVID-19. Across the whole study: Specimens from acute and convalescent COVID-19 originated in the United States, Italy and Spain. Sample material is recorded as cDNA or gDNA derived from T cells, B-cell-depleted T cells, or PBMCs.

Germline CDR1 is MDHEN and CDR2 is SYDVKM. The CDR3 is made up of 16 amino acids. The V and J ends lost 7 bases and 5 bases respectively, with 21 bases between them. Under the authors' procedure: The assay estimated nucleated cells by amplifying reference gene primers. Assay used: immunoSEQ multiplex PCR; TCRdb lists only in-frame clones, some missing. The D gene and trimming were derived from the DNA, and the V and J assignments and clone size from that table. The sample carries about 190,000 clones, 80% to 90% recorded once. Sample: peripheral blood. This receptor was taken from a woman aged 70-85 years with active or convalescent COVID-19. The J gene is TRBJ1-3, the V gene TRBV28, with D possibly matching TRBD1 (6 bases). This CDR3 reads CASTPGHTGTRNTIYF. DNA for the CDR3: TGTGCCAGCACCCCAGGGCACACCGGGACAAGAAACACCATATATTTT.